Shown below are 13 T cell receptor beta chains from a single sample sequenced in a study of blood T cells in healthy people across ages. Combining a sample-barcoded 5' primer with a J-beta primer mix, a second PCR ran for roughly 7 to 12 cycles. TCRdb reprocessed the 5' RACE reads via MiXCR and lists one record per CDR3 protein. The data show about 1,800,000 distinct CDR3 sequences, under 30% seen once. Sequenced sample: blood. All receptors come from a woman in her twenties or thirties in good health.

In this sample, this clonotype turned up many times. The chain combines TRBV5-1 with TRBJ2-5; D not resolved. V shed 0 bases and J shed 5 bases, with 11 bases lying between them. Germline CDR1 is SGHRS and CDR2 is YFSETQ. This CDR3 spans 14 amino acids. CDR3 sequence reads: CASSLELTGETQYF. CDR3 coding DNA: TGCGCCAGCAGCTTGGAACTTACCGGGGAGACCCAGTACTTC.

This clonotype came up a few times. This may stem from a read error, because a much larger clone lies one nucleotide away. The gene calls are TRBV4-1 and TRBJ2-5; D might be TRBD2 (6 bases). CDR3 length: 12 residues. Trimming took off 1 base at V and 13 bases at J, with 13 bases between the two ends. Germline V gene lookup returns CDR1 MGHRA and CDR2 YSYEKL. In nucleotides, the CDR3 is TGCGCCAGCAGCCAAGGACGGGGGAAGCGGTACTTC. Encoded protein: CASSQGRGKRYF.

This clonotype came up many times. This chain connects TRBV10-3 to TRBJ2-3; a weak D match, TRBD2 (6 bases). Trimming removed 6 bases at V and 1 base at J, with 20 bases between. This CDR3 is built from 17 residues. Germline lookup yields CDR1 ENHRY and CDR2 SYGVKD. CDR3 DNA: TGTGCCATCAGCTACGGGGGTCCCAAAGGTGGCACAGATACGCAGTATTTT. Translating it yields CAISYGGPKGGTDTQYF.

This clonotype was seen ten or more times. The V call is TRBV2, the J call TRBJ2-5; D may be TRBD1 (6 bases). With 6 bases removed from V and 3 bases from J, the gap between germline ends came to 14 bases. The CDR3 has 14 residues. In germline, CDR1 is SNHLY, CDR2 FYNNEI. The chain's CDR3 is CASRTGTPKETQYF. CDR3 nucleotide sequence: TGTGCCAGCAGGACCGGGACACCAAAAGAGACCCAGTACTTC. Based on the CDR3 plus reference TRBV2 and TRBJ2-5, the full variable domain is EPEVTQTPSHQVTQMGQEVILRCVPISNHLYFYWYRQILGQKVEFLVSFYNNEISEKSEIFDDQFSVERPDGSNFTLKIRSTKLEDSAMYFCASRTGTPKETQYFGPGTRLLVL.

This clonotype was recorded a few times. The genes are TRBV20-1 and TRBJ2-3; D perhaps matches TRBD2 (6 bases). Trimming took 0 bases from V and 3 from J, leaving 22 bases between them. CDR1 and CDR2 from the germline V gene are DFQATT and SNEGSKA (reference sequence). The length of the CDR3 is 18 residues. CDR3 DNA: TGCAGTGCTAGAGATGGGTTAGCGGTTCCACCAAGGACAGATACGCAGTATTTT. Protein: CSARDGLAVPPRTDTQYF.

This clonotype was picked up a small number of times. This chain links TRBV20-1 with TRBJ1-4; possibly TRBD1 for D (6 bases). Germline loops: CDR1 DFQATT, CDR2 SNEGSKA (reference sequence). The ends were cut back, 2 bases at V and 10 bases at J, with 14 bases in the middle. CDR3 length: 13 amino acids. This CDR3 is CSARNRAAPKLFF. The DNA of the CDR3 is TGCAGTGCTAGAAACAGGGCGGCTCCAAAACTGTTTTTT.

V is TRBV20-1 and J is TRBJ1-1; the match to TRBD1 covers 9 bases. V lost 5 bases and J lost 1; bases outside the gene matches: 8. Germline V lookup: CDR1 DFQATT, CDR2 SNEGSKA (reference sequence). The CDR3 loop spans 15 amino acids. CDR3 DNA sequence: TGCAGTGCTTACGGGGACAGGGAGGAGAACACTGAAGCTTTCTTT. Protein: CSAYGDREENTEAFF.

Turning to this clonotype: At one end the junction does not follow the germline gene, possibly because of a read error. V gene TRBV5-1 combines with J gene TRBJ2-5; D gene uncertain. Germline-derived CDR1 and CDR2 are SGHRS and YFSETQ. The CDR3 has 13 residues. CDR3 region: CTSSLFGQETQYF. In DNA, the CDR3 is TGCACCAGCAGCTTGTTTGGCCAAGAGACCCAGTACTTC.

The chain combines TRBV15 with TRBJ1-1; D is uncertain. This CDR3 comprises 13 residues. The germline V and J ends were trimmed by 7 bases and 2 bases, with 11 bases remaining between them. CDR1 is LNHNV, CDR2 YYDKDF, per germline (reference sequence). For the CDR3, the DNA is TGTGCCACCACGGTAACGGTCAACACTGAAGCTTTCTTT. Residues: CATTVTVNTEAFF.

The chain uses TRBV20-1 and TRBJ1-5; D uncertain. The CDR3 is 15 residues long. V was cut by 3 bases and J by 6 bases, with 18 bases left in between. The germline V gene encodes CDR1 DFQATT and CDR2 SNEGSKA (reference sequence). This chain's CDR3 is CSASMSEGFGQPQHF. Written as DNA, the CDR3 is TGCAGTGCTAGTATGTCAGAGGGCTTCGGTCAGCCCCAGCATTTT.

This clonotype was observed at least ten times. This chain links TRBV29-1 with TRBJ2-1, with D possibly TRBD1 on 6 matching bases. V lost 7 bases and J 3 bases, leaving 10 bases between the germline ends. The CDR3 has 12 amino acids. Germline CDR1 is SQVTM and CDR2 is ANQGSEA. The CDR3 is CSARTDYNEQFF. CDR3 nucleotide sequence: TGCAGCGCAAGGACAGACTACAATGAGCAGTTCTTC.

This rearrangement joins TRBV2 to TRBJ2-1; no reliable D call. The tail of the sequence fits TRBJ2-7 better, so the J call may be wrong. This CDR3 spans 14 amino acids. Germline CDR1 reads SNHLY; CDR2 reads FYNNEI. The CDR3 coding sequence is TGTGCCAGCAGTTGGACGGCCTCCTACAATGAGCAGTACTTC. Protein: CASSWTASYNEQYF.

This clonotype occurred a few times. J is TRBJ2-2 and V is TRBV6-2 or TRBV6-3; weak D call: TRBD1 (5 bases). CDR1 and CDR2 (germline): MNHEY, SVGEGT. Trimming took off 7 bases at V and 4 bases at J, with 10 bases between the two ends. The CDR3 has 13 residues. The CDR3 DNA is TGTGCCAGCACCAGGGCGAGCACCGGGGAGCTGTTTTTT. Translating it yields CASTRASTGELFF.